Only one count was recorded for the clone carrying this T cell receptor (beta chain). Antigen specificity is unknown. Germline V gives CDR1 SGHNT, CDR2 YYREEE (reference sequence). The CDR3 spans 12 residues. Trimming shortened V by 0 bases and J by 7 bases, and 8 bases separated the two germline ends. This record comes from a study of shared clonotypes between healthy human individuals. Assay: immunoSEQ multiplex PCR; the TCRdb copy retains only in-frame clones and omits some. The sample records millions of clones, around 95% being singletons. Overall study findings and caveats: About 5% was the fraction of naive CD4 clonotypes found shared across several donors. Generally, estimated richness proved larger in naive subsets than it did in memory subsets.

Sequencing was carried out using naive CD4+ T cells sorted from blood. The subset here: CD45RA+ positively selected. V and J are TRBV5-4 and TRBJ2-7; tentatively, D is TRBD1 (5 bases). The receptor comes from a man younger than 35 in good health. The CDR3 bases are TGTGCCAGCAGCTTGGACAGGTCAGAGCAGTACTTC. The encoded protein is CASSLDRSEQYF.